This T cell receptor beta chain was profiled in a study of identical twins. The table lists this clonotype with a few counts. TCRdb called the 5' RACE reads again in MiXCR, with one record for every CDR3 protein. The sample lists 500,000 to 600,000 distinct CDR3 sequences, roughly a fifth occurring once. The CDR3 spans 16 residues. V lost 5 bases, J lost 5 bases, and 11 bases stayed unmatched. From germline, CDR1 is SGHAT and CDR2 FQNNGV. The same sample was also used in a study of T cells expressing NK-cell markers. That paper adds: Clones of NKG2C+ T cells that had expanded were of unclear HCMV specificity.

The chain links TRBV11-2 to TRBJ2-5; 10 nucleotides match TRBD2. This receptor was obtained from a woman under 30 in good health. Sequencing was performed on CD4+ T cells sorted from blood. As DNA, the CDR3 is TGTGCCAGCAGCCCAGTCTCTAGCGGGGGTAGGGAGACCCAGTACTTC. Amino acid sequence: CASSPVSSGGRETQYF.